The 31 T cell receptor beta chains given below trace back to one sample, sequenced in a study of cytomegalovirus exposure and HLA in healthy donors. The PCR made use of 60 Vbeta and 13 Jbeta primers. Using immunoSEQ multiplex PCR, the repertoire was profiled, and TCRdb retains in-frame clones only, with some absent. The sample records around 120,000 clones, 75% to 90% being singletons. The sequencing input was PBMCs. The source of these receptors is a female donor in good health and CMV-seropositive.

The chain joins TRBV6-1 to TRBJ1-6; D unresolved. The CDR3 extends over 17 amino acids. Deletions cut 0 bases from V and 8 bases from J, with 17 bases between. From germline, CDR1 is MNHNS and CDR2 SASEGT. The CDR3 nucleotides are TGTGCCAGCAGTGAAGCGCCTTTAGCGGGCGGTCATTCACCCCTCCACTTT. Translating gives CASSEAPLAGGHSPLHF.

The J gene is TRBJ2-4, the V gene TRBV4-1; no definite D call. The germline V gene encodes CDR1 MGHRA and CDR2 YSYEKL. Trimming stripped 0 bases from V and 3 bases from J, with 12 bases between. This CDR3 is built from 16 residues. This CDR3 reads CASSQDKEQGKNIQYF. The CDR3 nucleotides are TGCGCCAGCAGCCAAGATAAGGAGCAAGGCAAAAACATTCAGTACTTC.

This sequence joins TRBV6-5 and TRBJ2-7; TRBD1 matches at 10 bases. Looked up from germline, CDR1 is MNHEY and CDR2 is SVGAGI. CDR3 length: 14 residues. The V segment lost 6 bases and the J segment 3 bases; nucleotides outside the gene matches: 5. CDR3 amino acids: CASSSDRGRYEQYF. The CDR3 DNA sequence: TGTGCCAGCAGCTCCGACAGGGGGCGCTACGAGCAGTACTTC.

This chain links TRBV30 with TRBJ2-7; weak D call: TRBD2 (7 bases). CDR1 and CDR2 (germline): GTSNPN, SVGIG (reference sequence). This CDR3 has 13 amino acids. Trimming stripped 2 bases from V and 3 bases from J, with 11 bases between. CDR3 sequence reads: CAWSKGGVYEQYF. The CDR3 region has the DNA TGTGCCTGGAGTAAGGGGGGGGTCTACGAGCAGTACTTC.

This clone was detected only a few times. The rearrangement links TRBV10-1 to TRBJ2-1, with TRBD1 as a possible D gene (5 bases). Germline assignment: CDR1 WNHNN and CDR2 SYGVQD (reference sequence). The CDR3 is made up of 13 amino acids. V was trimmed by 3 bases and J by 4 bases, leaving 7 bases between them. The CDR3 region is CASSDDSYNEQFF. The CDR3 bases are TGCGCCAGCAGTGATGACAGTTACAATGAGCAGTTCTTC.

CDR3 sequence: CASGAGGHSATQYF. Here the CDR3 DNA reads TGTGCCAGCGGAGCGGGGGGCCACTCTGCGACCCAGTACTTC. The chain is built from TRBV27 and TRBJ2-5; 9 bases match TRBD2. Trimming at V came to 8 bases and at J to 7 bases, leaving 11 bases not matched to a gene. The CDR3 is 14 residues long. Germline V CDR1 and CDR2: MNHEY, SMNVEV (reference sequence).

This chain links TRBV6-1 with TRBJ1-2; D may be TRBD1 (6 bases). The germline V gene encodes CDR1 MNHNS and CDR2 SASEGT. The V and J ends lost 6 bases and 6 bases respectively, with 17 bases between them. The CDR3 is 14 residues long. CDR3 in DNA: TGTGCCAGCAGGATTCGGGGGGGCGGTGATGGCTACACCTTC. Protein product: CASRIRGGGDGYTF.

The J gene is TRBJ2-3, the V gene TRBV7-8; a weak D match, TRBD2 (6 bases). Germline V gene data show CDR1 as SGHVS and CDR2 as FQNEAQ. V was shortened by 1 base and J by 4 bases, with 9 bases between the two germline ends. CDR3 size: 14 residues. Here the CDR3 DNA reads TGTGCCAGCAGCTTAGGCGGGGCAGCAGATACGCAGTATTTT. Translating it yields CASSLGGAADTQYF.

The rearrangement links TRBV15 to TRBJ2-2; 9 nucleotides align to TRBD1. This CDR3 comprises 18 residues. Germline CDR1 is LNHNV and CDR2 is YYDKDF (reference sequence). V lost 2 bases and J lost 7; bases outside the gene matches: 14. CDR3 sequence: CATSRQKPGQGGNGELFF. CDR3 coding DNA: TGTGCCACCAGCAGACAAAAACCGGGACAGGGTGGTAACGGGGAGCTGTTTTTT.

The V gene is TRBV5-1, the J gene TRBJ2-7; a weak D match, TRBD1 (5 bases). Germline assignment: CDR1 SGHRS and CDR2 YFSETQ. CDR3 length: 13 amino acids. V was cut by 4 bases and J by 6 bases, with 14 bases left in between. In DNA form, the CDR3 reads TGCGCCAGCAGCCGCAGCAGGGATGCCGAGCAGTACTTC. It translates to CASSRSRDAEQYF.

The V call is TRBV4-2, the J call TRBJ1-4; 12 bases align to TRBD1. V shed 0 bases, J shed 1 base, and the junction held 3 bases outside the gene matches. This CDR3 comprises 18 residues. Germline-derived CDR1 and CDR2 are LGHNA and YNFKEQ. This chain's CDR3 is CASSQEGQGAGTNEKLFF. The CDR3 DNA reads TGTGCCAGCAGCCAAGAGGGACAGGGGGCGGGAACTAATGAAAAACTGTTTTTT.

This clone was seen a few times. The chain links TRBV2 to TRBJ2-3; D perhaps matches TRBD2 (5 bases). V was cut by 5 bases and J by 2 bases, with 8 bases left in between. The CDR3 covers 13 residues. Per the germline V gene, CDR1 is SNHLY and CDR2 is FYNNEI. The CDR3 sequence is CASSRDYTDTQYF. The CDR3 nucleotides read TGTGCCAGCAGTCGGGATTACACAGATACGCAGTATTTT.

This rearrangement joins TRBV7-2 to TRBJ1-4, with D perhaps TRBD1 (6 bases). The CDR3 sequence is 15 residues long. V was trimmed by 5 bases and J by 7 bases, leaving 17 bases between them. Germline V CDR1 and CDR2: SGHTA, FQGNSA. CDR3 DNA: TGTGCCAGCAGCCACAGGGAGTTGGTCGGTGAAAAACTGTTTTTT. Its protein is CASSHRELVGEKLFF.

The V and J genes are TRBV30 and TRBJ2-3; 10 bases are shared with TRBD2. Looked up from germline, CDR1 is GTSNPN and CDR2 is SVGIG (reference sequence). With 2 bases clipped from V and 7 bases from J, the junction kept 6 bases outside the gene matches. The CDR3 runs to 14 residues. CDR3 loop: CAWSYSGGDYTQYF. The CDR3, as DNA: TGTGCCTGGAGTTACAGCGGGGGGGATTATACGCAGTATTTT.

The CDR3 here is CASSQEPMSSYNSPLHF. As DNA, the CDR3 is TGCGCCAGCAGCCAAGAACCGATGAGCTCCTATAATTCACCCCTCCACTTT. The chain carries TRBV4-1 and TRBJ1-6; unclear D gene. Germline V gives CDR1 MGHRA, CDR2 YSYEKL. V lost 0 bases and J lost 0, with 9 bases in between. This CDR3 region has 17 residues.

CDR3 loop: CASSLVGADTGELFF. As DNA, the CDR3 is TGCGCCAGCAGCTTGGTAGGTGCGGACACCGGGGAGCTGTTTTTT. The chain employs TRBV5-1 and TRBJ2-2, with D unresolved. Germline V gene sequence: CDR1 SGHRS, CDR2 YFSETQ. This CDR3 comprises 15 residues. V shed 0 bases and J shed 3 bases, with 9 bases lying between them.

The V and J genes are TRBV28 and TRBJ1-1, with 7 bases lining up with TRBD1. Trimming removed 8 bases from V and 6 bases from J; junction bases left unmatched: 21. Looked up from germline, CDR1 is MDHEN and CDR2 is SYDVKM. The CDR3 contains 17 residues. In DNA form, the CDR3 reads TGTGCCAGCTCCCTCCAGACGTTAACAGGGGCAAGGGCTGAAGCTTTCTTT. Its translation: CASSLQTLTGARAEAFF.

The chain employs TRBV30 and TRBJ1-2, with D unclear. Germline CDR1 is GTSNPN and CDR2 is SVGIG (reference sequence). This CDR3 has 13 amino acids. Trimming removed 0 bases from V and 2 bases from J, with 7 bases in between. CDR3 protein: CAWSVGVNYGYTF. The DNA for the CDR3 is TGTGCCTGGAGTGTCGGGGTAAACTATGGCTACACCTTC.

The chain carries TRBV6-6 and TRBJ2-7; 11 nucleotides align to TRBD2. The V and J ends lost 5 bases and 4 bases, in that order; junction bases with no gene match: 10. The CDR3 runs 16 residues. Germline lookup yields CDR1 MNHNY and CDR2 SVGAGI (reference sequence). Here the CDR3 reads CASSPRLAGGGYEQYF. Written as DNA, the CDR3 is TGTGCCAGCAGTCCGCGGCTAGCGGGGGGCGGGTACGAGCAGTACTTC.

The V call is TRBV14, the J call TRBJ2-1; 11 bases match TRBD2. CDR3 size: 15 residues. The germline gives CDR1 SGHDN, CDR2 FVKESK. V lost 4 bases, J lost 14 bases, and 13 bases stayed unmatched. The CDR3 is CASSRSGGAGISKFF. In DNA form, the CDR3 reads TGTGCCAGCAGCCGTAGCGGGGGGGCCGGAATTTCCAAGTTCTTC.

This clone was detected only a few times. V is TRBV5-1 and J is TRBJ1-5; D ambiguous. V was clipped by 2 bases and J by 6 bases, with 9 bases between them. The CDR3 consists of 13 residues. Germline V gene data show CDR1 as SGHRS and CDR2 as YFSETQ. CDR3: CASSFNEFQPQHF. DNA for the CDR3: TGCGCCAGCAGCTTTAACGAGTTTCAGCCCCAGCATTTT.

The chain carries TRBV7-2 and TRBJ2-2, with TRBD1 identical over 10 bases. V shed 3 bases, J shed 6 bases, and the junction held 7 bases outside the gene matches. Germline CDR1 is SGHTA and CDR2 is FQGNSA. The CDR3 has 16 amino acids. Here the CDR3 reads CASSFYGDRGAGELFF. The CDR3 region has the DNA TGTGCCAGCAGCTTCTATGGGGACAGGGGTGCCGGGGAGCTGTTTTTT.

The CDR3: CASSPSGSTDTQYF. DNA for the CDR3: TGTGCCAGCAGCCCATCGGGTAGCACAGATACGCAGTATTTT. V and J are TRBV6-5 and TRBJ2-3; D remains ambiguous. This CDR3 contains 14 residues. The germline V and J ends were trimmed by 6 bases and 0 bases, with 10 bases remaining between them. Germline V gene sequence: CDR1 MNHEY, CDR2 SVGAGI.

The gene calls are TRBV7-2 and TRBJ1-2; TRBD1 is a possible D gene (6 bases). Germline CDR1 reads SGHTA; CDR2 reads FQGNSA. This CDR3 has 14 residues. V lost 3 bases and J 8 bases, leaving 16 bases between the germline ends. The CDR3 nucleotides are TGTGCCAGCAGCTTGGGCAGGGGCATGGAGGGCTACACCTTC. This gives the protein CASSLGRGMEGYTF.

This clone was picked up one time. The chain combines TRBV5-4 with TRBJ1-2; D ambiguous. V shed 4 bases and J shed 4 bases, with 14 bases lying between them. The germline gives CDR1 SGHNT, CDR2 YYREEE (reference sequence). CDR3 length equals 14 residues. CDR3 in DNA: TGTGCCAGCAGCCAAGGACGGGATATCTATGGCTACACCTTC. Translating gives CASSQGRDIYGYTF.

The rearrangement links TRBV30 to TRBJ2-6; D unresolved. The V end was cut by 4 bases, the J end by 0 bases, with 4 bases between. Germline V CDR1 and CDR2: GTSNPN, SVGIG (reference sequence). This CDR3 contains 13 residues. The CDR3 loop is CAWTSSGANVLTF. The DNA for the CDR3 is TGTGCCTGGACCTCCTCTGGGGCCAACGTCCTGACTTTC.

This rearrangement joins TRBV7-2 to TRBJ1-3; 8 nucleotides agree with TRBD1. Germline V gives CDR1 SGHTA, CDR2 FQGNSA. The V and J ends lost 5 bases and 4 bases, in that order; junction bases with no gene match: 4. The CDR3 extends over 14 amino acids. The CDR3 nucleotides read TGTGCCAGCAGCCCAGGACAGGGAGGAAACACCATATATTTT. It is translated as CASSPGQGGNTIYF.

V is TRBV7-2 and J is TRBJ1-2; D unresolved. CDR3 length: 14 amino acids. The germline CDR1 and CDR2 sequences are SGHTA and FQGNSA. V lost 0 bases to trimming and J lost 8 bases, with 13 bases between them. The CDR3: CASSLALASGGYTF. For the CDR3, the DNA is TGTGCCAGCAGCTTAGCTCTAGCCTCGGGGGGCTACACCTTC.

The gene calls are TRBV28 and TRBJ1-5, with D possibly being TRBD1 (5 bases). Germline lookup yields CDR1 MDHEN and CDR2 SYDVKM. The CDR3 is 14 residues long. Trimming stripped 4 bases from V and 4 bases from J, with 11 bases between. In DNA, the CDR3 is TGTGCCAGCAGTTCCGGGGGAACGAATCAGCCCCAGCATTTT. This gives the protein CASSSGGTNQPQHF.

V is TRBV19 and J is TRBJ1-2; a weak D match, TRBD1 (5 bases). CDR3 length: 13 amino acids. From germline, CDR1 is LNHDA and CDR2 SQIVND (reference sequence). V lost 8 bases and J 3 bases, leaving 13 bases between the germline ends. In DNA, the CDR3 is TGTGCCAGTCAATCACGGGGGGACTATGGCTACACCTTC. Protein: CASQSRGDYGYTF.

The chain carries TRBV18 and TRBJ1-5; D call uncertain. Germline V gives CDR1 KGHSH, CDR2 LQKENI. This CDR3 comprises 14 residues. The germline V and J ends were trimmed by 0 bases and 7 bases, with 10 bases remaining between them. DNA for the CDR3: TGTGCCAGCTCACCACCGACAACCAACCAGCCCCAGCATTTT. It translates to CASSPPTTNQPQHF. Full variable domain (rest looked up from reference TRBV18 and TRBJ1-5): NAGVMQNPRHLVRRRGQEARLRCSPMKGHSHVYWYRQLPEEGLKFMVYLQKENIIDESGMPKERFSAEFPKEGPSILRIQQVVRGDSAAYFCASSPPTTNQPQHFGDGTRLSIL.